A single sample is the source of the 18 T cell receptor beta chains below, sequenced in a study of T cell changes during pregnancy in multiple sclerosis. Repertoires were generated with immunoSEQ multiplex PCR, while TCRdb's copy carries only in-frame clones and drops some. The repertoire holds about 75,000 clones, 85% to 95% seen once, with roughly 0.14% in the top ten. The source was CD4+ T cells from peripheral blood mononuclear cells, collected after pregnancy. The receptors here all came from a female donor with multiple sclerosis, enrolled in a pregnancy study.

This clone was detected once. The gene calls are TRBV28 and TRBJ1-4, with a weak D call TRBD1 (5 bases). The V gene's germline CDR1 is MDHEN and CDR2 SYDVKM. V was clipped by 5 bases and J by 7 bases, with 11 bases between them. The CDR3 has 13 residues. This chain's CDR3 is CASSGRALEKLFF. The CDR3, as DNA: TGTGCCAGCAGTGGCAGGGCCCTTGAAAAACTGTTTTTT.

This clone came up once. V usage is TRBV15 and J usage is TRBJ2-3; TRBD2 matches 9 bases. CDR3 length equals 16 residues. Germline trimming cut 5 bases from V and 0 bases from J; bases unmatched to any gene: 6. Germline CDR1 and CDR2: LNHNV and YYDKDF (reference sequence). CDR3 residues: CATSETSGASTDTQYF. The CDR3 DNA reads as TGTGCCACCAGCGAGACTAGCGGAGCTAGCACAGATACGCAGTATTTT. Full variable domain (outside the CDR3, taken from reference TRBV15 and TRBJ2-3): DAMVIQNPRYQVTQFGKPVTLSCSQTLNHNVMYWYQQKSSQAPKLLFHYYDKDFNNEADTPDNFQSRRPNTSFCFLDIRSPGLGDTAMYLCATSETSGASTDTQYFGPGTRLTVL.

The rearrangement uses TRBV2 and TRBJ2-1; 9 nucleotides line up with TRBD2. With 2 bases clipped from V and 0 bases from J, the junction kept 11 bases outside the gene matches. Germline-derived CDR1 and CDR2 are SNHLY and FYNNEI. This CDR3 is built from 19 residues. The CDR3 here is CASSEKGGGVRSSYNEQFF. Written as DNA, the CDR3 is TGTGCCAGCAGTGAAAAGGGCGGGGGGGTAAGAAGCTCCTACAATGAGCAGTTCTTC.

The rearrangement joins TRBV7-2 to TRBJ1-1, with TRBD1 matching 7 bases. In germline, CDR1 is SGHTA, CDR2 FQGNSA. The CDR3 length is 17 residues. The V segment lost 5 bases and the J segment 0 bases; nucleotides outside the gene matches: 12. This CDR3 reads CASSPAGGMMMNTEAFF. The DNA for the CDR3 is TGTGCCAGCAGCCCGGCAGGGGGGATGATGATGAACACTGAAGCTTTCTTT.

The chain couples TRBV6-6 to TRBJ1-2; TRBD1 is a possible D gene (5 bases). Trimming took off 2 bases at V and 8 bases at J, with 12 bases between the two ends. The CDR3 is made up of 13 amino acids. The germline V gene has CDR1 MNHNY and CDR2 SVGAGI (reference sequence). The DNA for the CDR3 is TGTGCCAGCAGTTACCTCCAGGGTCAAGGCTACACCTTC. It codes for CASSYLQGQGYTF.

CDR3 sequence reads: CATTTPDRGKTQYF. The CDR3 DNA follows: TGTGCCACCACAACACCGGACAGGGGGAAGACCCAGTACTTC. The chain recombines TRBV28 with TRBJ2-5; 10 nucleotides line up with TRBD1. The J segment lost 6 bases and the V segment lost 10 bases, leaving 11 bases of the junction unmatched. The CDR3 totals 14 residues. Germline CDR1 MDHEN, CDR2 SYDVKM.

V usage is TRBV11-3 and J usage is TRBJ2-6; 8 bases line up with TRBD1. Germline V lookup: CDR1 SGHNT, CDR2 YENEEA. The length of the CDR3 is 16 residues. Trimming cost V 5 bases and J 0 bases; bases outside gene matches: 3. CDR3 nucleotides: TGTGCCAGCAGCCTAGGACAGGGCTCTGGGGCCAACGTCCTGACTTTC. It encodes CASSLGQGSGANVLTF.

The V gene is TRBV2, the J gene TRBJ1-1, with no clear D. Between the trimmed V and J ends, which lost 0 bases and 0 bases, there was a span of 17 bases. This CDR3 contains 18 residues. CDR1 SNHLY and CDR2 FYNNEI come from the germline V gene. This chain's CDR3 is CASSEARYGDAMNTEAFF. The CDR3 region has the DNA TGTGCCAGCAGTGAAGCCAGGTATGGTGACGCCATGAACACTGAAGCTTTCTTT.

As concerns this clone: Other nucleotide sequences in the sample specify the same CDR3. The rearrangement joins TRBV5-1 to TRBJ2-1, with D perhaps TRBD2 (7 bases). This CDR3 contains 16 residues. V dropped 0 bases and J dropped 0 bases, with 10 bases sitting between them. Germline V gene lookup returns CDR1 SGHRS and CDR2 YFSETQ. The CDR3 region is CASSLGGGSSYNEQFF. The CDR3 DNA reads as TGCGCCAGCAGCTTGGGGGGGGGCAGCTCCTACAATGAGCAGTTCTTC.

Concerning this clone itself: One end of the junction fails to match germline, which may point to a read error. CDR3 sequence reads: CALRGLYSYEQYF. The CDR3 nucleotides read TGTGCCCTCAGGGGACTCTACTCCTACGAGCAGTACTTC. The chain employs TRBV10-3 and TRBJ2-7; D assignment may be TRBD1 or TRBD2 (6 bases each). The CDR3 is made up of 13 amino acids. Germline assignment: CDR1 ENHRY and CDR2 SYGVKD.

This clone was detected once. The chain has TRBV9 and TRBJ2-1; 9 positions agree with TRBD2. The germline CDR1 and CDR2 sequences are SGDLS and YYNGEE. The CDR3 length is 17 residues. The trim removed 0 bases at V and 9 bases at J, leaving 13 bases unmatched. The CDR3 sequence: CASSVAPLRGRAGEQFF. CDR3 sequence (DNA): TGTGCCAGCAGCGTAGCGCCTCTGCGCGGGAGGGCCGGTGAGCAGTTCTTC.

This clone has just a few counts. CDR3 coding DNA: TGTGCCAGCAGAGGGACTTACACTGAAGCTTTCTTT. It is translated as CASRGTYTEAFF. The chain links TRBV28 to TRBJ1-1; possible D gene TRBD1, 5 bases. V lost 6 bases, J lost 3 bases, and 8 bases lay in between. CDR3 length equals 12 residues. The V gene's germline CDR1 is MDHEN and CDR2 SYDVKM. Full variable domain (rest looked up from reference TRBV28 and TRBJ1-1): DVKVTQSSRYLVKRTGEKVFLECVQDMDHENMFWYRQDPGLGLRLIYFSYDVKMKEKGDIPEGYSVSREKKERFSLILESASTNQTSMYLCASRGTYTEAFFGQGTRLTVV.

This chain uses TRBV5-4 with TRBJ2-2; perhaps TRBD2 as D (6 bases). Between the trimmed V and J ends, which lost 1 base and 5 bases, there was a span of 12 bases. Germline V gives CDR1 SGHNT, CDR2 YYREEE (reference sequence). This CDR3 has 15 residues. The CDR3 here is CASSLNGGRTGELFF. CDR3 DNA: TGTGCCAGCAGCTTGAACGGGGGACGGACCGGGGAGCTGTTTTTT.

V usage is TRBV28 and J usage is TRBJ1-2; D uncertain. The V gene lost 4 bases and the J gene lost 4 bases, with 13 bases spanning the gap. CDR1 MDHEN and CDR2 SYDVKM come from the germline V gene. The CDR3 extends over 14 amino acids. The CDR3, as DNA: TGTGCCAGCAGTTCCGGCGACTTCGGCTATGGCTACACCTTC. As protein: CASSSGDFGYGYTF.

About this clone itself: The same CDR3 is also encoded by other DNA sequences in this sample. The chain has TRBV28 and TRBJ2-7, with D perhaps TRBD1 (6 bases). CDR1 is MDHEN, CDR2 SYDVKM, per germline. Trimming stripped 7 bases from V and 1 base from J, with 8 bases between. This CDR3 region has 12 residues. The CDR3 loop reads CASTTGSYEQYF. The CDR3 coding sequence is TGTGCCAGCACAACAGGGTCCTACGAGCAGTACTTC.

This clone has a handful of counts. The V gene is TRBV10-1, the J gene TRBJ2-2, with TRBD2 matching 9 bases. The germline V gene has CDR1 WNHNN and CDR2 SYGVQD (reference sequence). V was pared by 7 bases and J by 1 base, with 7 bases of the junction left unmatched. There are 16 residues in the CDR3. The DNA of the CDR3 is TGCGCCAGCAAATCGGGACTAGCAGAGAACACCGGGGAGCTGTTTTTT. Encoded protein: CASKSGLAENTGELFF.

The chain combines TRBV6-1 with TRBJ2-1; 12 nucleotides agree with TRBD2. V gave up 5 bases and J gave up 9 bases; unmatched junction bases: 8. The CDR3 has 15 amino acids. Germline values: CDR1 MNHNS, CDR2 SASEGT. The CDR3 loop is CASSNLAGGQREQFF. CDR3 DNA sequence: TGTGCCAGCAGTAACCTAGCGGGAGGGCAGCGTGAGCAGTTCTTC.

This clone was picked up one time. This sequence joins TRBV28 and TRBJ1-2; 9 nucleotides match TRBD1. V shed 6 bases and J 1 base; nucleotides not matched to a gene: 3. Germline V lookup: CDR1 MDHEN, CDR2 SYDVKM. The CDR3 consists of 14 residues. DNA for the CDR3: TGTGCCAGCAGCAACAGGGGGCTTAACTATGGCTACACCTTC. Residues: CASSNRGLNYGYTF.